Listed below are T cell receptor beta chains from one sample, sequenced in a study of T cell repertoires in cytomegalovirus infection. These receptors have no known antigen. One entry per CDR3 protein results from TCRdb running MiXCR on the reads. The repertoire consists of a few hundred thousand distinct CDR3 sequences, with about 40% occurring once and the leading ten covering 48%. This sample comprised cultured PBMCs, obtained from culture after CMV antigen stimulation. The origin of the receptors is a human donor in good health (CMV status not recorded). Some clones in this sample may be carry-over from other donors' samples. Each CDR3 is given with its conserved first and last residue. D genes are given only for firm matches. Clone size is shown for a subset of rows, as once, few, many or a class of expanded clone.

few TRBJ1-5 TRBV6-1 - CASSEVPNQPQHF TGTGCCAGCAGTGAGGTTCCTAATCAGCCCCAGCATTTT
few TRBJ2-1 TRBV7-8 - CASSPGLDEQFF TGTGCCAGCAGCCCGGGATTGGATGAGCAGTTCTTC
many TRBJ2-3 TRBV7-2 TRBD2 CASSLARAGTSGRARVDTQYF TGTGCCAGCAGCTTAGCGCGGGCCGGGACTAGCGGGAGGGCCAGGGTAGATACGCAGTATTTT
few TRBJ1-1 TRBV28 - CASSFPPRGTEAFF TGTGCCAGCAGTTTCCCACCGAGGGGGACTGAAGCTTTCTTT
- TRBJ1-5 TRBV7-5 - CISVPEAHRVRSSNQPQHF -
few TRBJ2-1 TRBV7-8 - CASSPASGDNEQFF TGTGCCAGCAGCCCGGCCAGCGGAGACAATGAGCAGTTCTTC
few TRBJ1-4 TRBV7-9 - CASSGDGRNNEKLFF TGTGCCAGCAGCGGGGATGGGCGGAATAATGAAAAACTGTTTTTT
- TRBJ1-6 TRBV7-6 - CASRQQLGESPLHF TGTGCCAGCAGACAACAGCTCGGGGAATCACCCCTCCACTTT
- TRBJ2-2 TRBV7-8 - CASSLDRTAGELFF TGTGCCAGCAGCTTAGACAGAACCGCCGGGGAGCTGTTTTTT
- TRBJ2-2 TRBV7-2 - CASSLAGGANTGELFF TGTGCCAGCAGCTTAGCGGGGGGGGCTAACACCGGGGAGCTGTTTTTT
- TRBJ2-7 TRBV12-3/TRBV12-4 TRBD1 CASSSVLGQGSYEQYF TGTGCCAGCAGCTCCGTCCTTGGACAGGGTTCCTACGAGCAGTACTTC
few TRBJ2-1 TRBV6-2/TRBV6-3 - CASSYPEGGRQFF TGTGCCAGCAGTTACCCGGAGGGGGGTAGGCAGTTCTTC
- TRBJ2-7 TRBV10-3 TRBD1 CAISENRGVAYEQYF TGTGCCATCAGTGAGAACAGGGGGGTCGCCTACGAGCAGTACTTC
- TRBJ2-7 TRBV6-5 TRBD1 CASTDRGRDEQYF TGTGCCAGCACCGACAGGGGCAGGGACGAGCAGTACTTC
- TRBJ1-2 TRBV7-9 TRBD1 CASSWGQGSPFSYTF TGTGCCAGCAGCTGGGGACAGGGATCCCCATTTAGCTACACCTTC
once TRBJ2-4 TRBV20-1 - CSALGPDINIQYF TGCAGTGCGTTAGGGCCAGATATAAACATTCAGTACTTC
- TRBJ2-6 TRBV19 - CASSRTMGANVLTF TGTGCCAGTAGTCGGACAATGGGGGCCAACGTCCTGACTTTC
few TRBJ2-7 TRBV7-8 TRBD2 CASSLEAGRGYEQYF TGTGCCAGCAGCTTAGAGGCCGGGAGGGGTTACGAGCAGTACTTC
few TRBJ1-5 TRBV28 - CASTKGGQAGSNQPQHF TGTGCCAGCACCAAAGGGGGGCAGGCTGGTAGCAATCAGCCCCAGCATTTT
- TRBJ2-3 TRBV7-2 - CASSLLGPLSTDTQYF TGTGCCAGCAGCCTCCTAGGTCCACTCTCTACAGATACGCAGTATTTT
many TRBJ2-7 TRBV7-6 - CASTLTPTRGDEQYF TGTGCCAGCACCCTTACCCCAACCCGGGGTGACGAGCAGTACTTC
- TRBJ2-3 TRBV12-3/TRBV12-4 TRBD1 CASTSGTGTRADTQYF TGTGCCAGCACCTCCGGGACAGGAACTCGCGCAGATACGCAGTATTTT
- TRBJ2-1 TRBV7-2 - CASRALGGSYNEQFF TGTGCCAGCAGGGCATTGGGGGGCTCCTACAATGAGCAGTTCTTC
many TRBJ2-7 TRBV7-2 - CASSSRGGPYEQYF TGTGCCAGTTCAAGCAGGGGTGGACCCTACGAGCAGTACTTC
few TRBJ2-1 TRBV6-5 - CASSRDTGRGDEQFF TGTGCCAGCAGTAGAGATACAGGACGGGGTGATGAGCAGTTCTTC
- TRBJ1-5 TRBV6-1 - CASNRDFNQPQHF TGTGCCAGCAACCGGGATTTCAATCAGCCCCAGCATTTT
few TRBJ1-6 TRBV11-2 - CASSLARYSGGPNSPLHF TGTGCCAGCAGCCTAGCGCGATACTCAGGCGGTCCAAATTCACCCCTCCACTTT
many TRBJ2-5 TRBV6-5 TRBD1 CASSRRDSKETQYF TGTGCCAGCAGTCGTCGGGACAGCAAAGAGACCCAGTACTTC